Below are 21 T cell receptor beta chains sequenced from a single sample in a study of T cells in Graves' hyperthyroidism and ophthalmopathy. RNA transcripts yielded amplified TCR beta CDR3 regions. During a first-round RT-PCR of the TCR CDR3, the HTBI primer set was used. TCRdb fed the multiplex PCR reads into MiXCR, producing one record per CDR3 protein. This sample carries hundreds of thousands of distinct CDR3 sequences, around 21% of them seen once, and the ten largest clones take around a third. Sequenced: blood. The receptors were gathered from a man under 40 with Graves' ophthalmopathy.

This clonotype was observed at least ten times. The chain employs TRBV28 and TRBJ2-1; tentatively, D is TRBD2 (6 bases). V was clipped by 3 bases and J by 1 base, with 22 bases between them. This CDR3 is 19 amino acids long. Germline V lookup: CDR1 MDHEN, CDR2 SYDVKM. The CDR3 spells CASSFPPTEGEASYNEQFF. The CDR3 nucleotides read TGTGCCAGCAGTTTCCCCCCGACAGAAGGGGAGGCATCCTACAATGAGCAGTTCTTC.

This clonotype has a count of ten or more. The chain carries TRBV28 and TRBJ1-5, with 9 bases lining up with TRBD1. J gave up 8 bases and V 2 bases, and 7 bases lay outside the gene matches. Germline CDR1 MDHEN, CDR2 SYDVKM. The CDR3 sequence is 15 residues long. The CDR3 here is CASSLVGTGYKPQHF. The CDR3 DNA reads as TGTGCCAGCAGTTTAGTTGGGACAGGGTATAAGCCCCAGCATTTT.

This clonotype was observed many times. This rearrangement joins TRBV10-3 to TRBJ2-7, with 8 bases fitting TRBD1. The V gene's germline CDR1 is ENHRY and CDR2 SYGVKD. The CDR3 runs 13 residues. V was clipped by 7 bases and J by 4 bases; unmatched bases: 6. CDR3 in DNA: TGTGCCATCATAAAAACAGGGGGGTACGAGCAGTACTTC. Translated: CAIIKTGGYEQYF.

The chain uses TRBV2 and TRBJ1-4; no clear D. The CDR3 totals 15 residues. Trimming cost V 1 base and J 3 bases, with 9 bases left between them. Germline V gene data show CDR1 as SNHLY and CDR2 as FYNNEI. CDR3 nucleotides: TGTGCCAGCAGTGAAGGCGGGGATGCTAATGAAAAACTGTTTTTT. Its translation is CASSEGGDANEKLFF.

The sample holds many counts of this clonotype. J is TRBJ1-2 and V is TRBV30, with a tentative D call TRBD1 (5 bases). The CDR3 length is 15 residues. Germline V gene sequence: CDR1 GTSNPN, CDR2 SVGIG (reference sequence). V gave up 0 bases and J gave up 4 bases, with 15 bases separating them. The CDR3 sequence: CAWSVGTVGSYGYTF. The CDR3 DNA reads TGTGCCTGGAGTGTAGGGACCGTTGGAAGCTATGGCTACACCTTC.

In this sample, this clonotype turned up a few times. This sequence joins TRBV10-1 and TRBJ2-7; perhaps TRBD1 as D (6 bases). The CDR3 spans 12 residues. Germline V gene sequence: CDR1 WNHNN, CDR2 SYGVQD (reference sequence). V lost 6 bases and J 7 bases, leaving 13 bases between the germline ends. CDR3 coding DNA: TGCGCCAGCAGCGGACAGAGCCCAGAGCAGTACTTC. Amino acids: CASSGQSPEQYF.

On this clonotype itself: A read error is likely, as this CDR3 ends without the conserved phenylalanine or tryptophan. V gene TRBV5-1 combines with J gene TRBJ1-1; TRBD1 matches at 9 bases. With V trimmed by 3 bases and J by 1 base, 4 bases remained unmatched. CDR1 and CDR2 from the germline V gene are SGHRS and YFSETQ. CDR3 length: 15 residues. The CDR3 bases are TGCGCCAGCAGCTGGACAGGGGCTACGAACACTGAAGCTTTCTGT. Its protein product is CASSWTGATNTEAFC.

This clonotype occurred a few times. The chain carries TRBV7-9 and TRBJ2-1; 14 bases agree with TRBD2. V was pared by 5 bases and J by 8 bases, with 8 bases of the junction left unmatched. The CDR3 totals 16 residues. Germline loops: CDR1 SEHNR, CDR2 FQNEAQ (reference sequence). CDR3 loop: CASSPTGLAGVDEQFF. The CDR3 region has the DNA TGTGCCAGCAGCCCAACGGGACTAGCGGGAGTTGATGAGCAGTTCTTC.

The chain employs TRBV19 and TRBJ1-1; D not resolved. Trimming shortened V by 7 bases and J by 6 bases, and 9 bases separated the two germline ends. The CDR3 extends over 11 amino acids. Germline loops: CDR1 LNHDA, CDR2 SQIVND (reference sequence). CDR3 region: CASISGAEAFF. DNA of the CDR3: TGTGCCAGTATCTCTGGGGCTGAAGCTTTCTTT.

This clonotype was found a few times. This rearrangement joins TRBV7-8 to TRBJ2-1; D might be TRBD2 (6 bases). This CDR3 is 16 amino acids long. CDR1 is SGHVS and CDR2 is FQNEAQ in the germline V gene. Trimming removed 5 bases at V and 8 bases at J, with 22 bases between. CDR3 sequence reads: CASSQQLAVLGYEQFF. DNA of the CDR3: TGTGCCAGCAGCCAGCAACTAGCTGTTCTGGGCTATGAGCAGTTCTTC. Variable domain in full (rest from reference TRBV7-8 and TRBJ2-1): GAGVSQSPRYKVAKRGQDVALRCDPISGHVSLFWYQQALGQGPEFLTYFQNEAQLDKSGLPSDRFFAERPEGSVSTLKIQRTQQEDSAVYLCASSQQLAVLGYEQFFGPGTRLTVL.

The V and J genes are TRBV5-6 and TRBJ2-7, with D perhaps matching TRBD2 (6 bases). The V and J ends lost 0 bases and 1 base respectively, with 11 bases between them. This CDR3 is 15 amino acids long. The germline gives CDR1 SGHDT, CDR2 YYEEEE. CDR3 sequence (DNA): TGTGCCAGCAGCTTGGGGGGACTCGTATCCTACGAGCAGTACTTC. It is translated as CASSLGGLVSYEQYF.

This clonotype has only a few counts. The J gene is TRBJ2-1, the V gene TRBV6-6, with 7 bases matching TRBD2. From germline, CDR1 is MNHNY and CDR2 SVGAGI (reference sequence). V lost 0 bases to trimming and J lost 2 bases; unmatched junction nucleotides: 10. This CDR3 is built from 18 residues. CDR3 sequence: CASSYSGGGAATYNEQFF. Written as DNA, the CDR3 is TGTGCCAGCAGTTACTCGGGGGGGGGAGCGGCCACCTACAATGAGCAGTTCTTC.

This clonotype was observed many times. The CDR3 DNA reads as TGTGCCACCAGCAGGGGACAGGGGTATCAGCCCCAGCATTTT. Translated, it gives CATSRGQGYQPQHF. This chain connects TRBV15 to TRBJ1-5; TRBD1 matches 10 bases. This CDR3 region has 14 residues. From germline, CDR1 is LNHNV and CDR2 YYDKDF (reference sequence). Germline trimming cut 3 bases from V and 5 bases from J; bases unmatched to any gene: 1.

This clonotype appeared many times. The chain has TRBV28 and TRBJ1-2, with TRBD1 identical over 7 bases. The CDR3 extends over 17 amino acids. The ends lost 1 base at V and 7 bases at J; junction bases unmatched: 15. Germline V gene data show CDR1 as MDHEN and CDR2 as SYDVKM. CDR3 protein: CASSLSTGQTRRGGYTF. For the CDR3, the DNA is TGTGCCAGCAGTTTATCGACAGGGCAGACTAGGAGAGGTGGCTACACCTTC.

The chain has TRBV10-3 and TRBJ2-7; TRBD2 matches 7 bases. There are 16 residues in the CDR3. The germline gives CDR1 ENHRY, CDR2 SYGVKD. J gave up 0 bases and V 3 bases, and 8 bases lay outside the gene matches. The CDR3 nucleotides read TGTGCCATCAGTGATGCCCTAGGGAGGGCCTCCTACGAGCAGTACTTC. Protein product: CAISDALGRASYEQYF.

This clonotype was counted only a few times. The CDR3 is CASSLNFAYEQYF. CDR3 coding DNA: TGTGCCAGCAGCTTGAATTTCGCCTACGAGCAGTACTTC. The gene calls are TRBV5-5 and TRBJ2-7; D is unresolved. Germline V CDR1 and CDR2: SGHKS, YYEKEE (reference sequence). The V gene lost 1 base and the J gene lost 2 bases, with 7 bases spanning the gap. CDR3 length: 13 residues.

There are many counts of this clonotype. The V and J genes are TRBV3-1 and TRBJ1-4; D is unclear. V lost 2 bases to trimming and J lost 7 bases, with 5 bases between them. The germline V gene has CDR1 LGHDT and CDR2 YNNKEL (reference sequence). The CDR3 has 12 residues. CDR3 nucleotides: TGTGCCAGCAGCCAAAGGCGTGAAAAACTGTTTTTT. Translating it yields CASSQRREKLFF.

CDR3 DNA: TGTGCCATCAGTGAAGGACTAGCGGATTACAATGAGCAGTTCTTC. This codes for CAISEGLADYNEQFF. The chain couples TRBV10-3 to TRBJ2-1; TRBD2 agrees at 10 bases. Germline-derived CDR1 and CDR2 are ENHRY and SYGVKD. V dropped 3 bases and J dropped 4; count of bases not matched to a gene: 3. This CDR3 spans 15 amino acids.

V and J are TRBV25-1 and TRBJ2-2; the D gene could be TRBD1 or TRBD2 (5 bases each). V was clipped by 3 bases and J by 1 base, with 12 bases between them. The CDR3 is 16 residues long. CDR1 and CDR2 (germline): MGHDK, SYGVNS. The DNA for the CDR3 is TGTGCCAGCAGTGATTTTAGGGACGGGAACACCGGGGAGCTGTTTTTT. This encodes CASSDFRDGNTGELFF.

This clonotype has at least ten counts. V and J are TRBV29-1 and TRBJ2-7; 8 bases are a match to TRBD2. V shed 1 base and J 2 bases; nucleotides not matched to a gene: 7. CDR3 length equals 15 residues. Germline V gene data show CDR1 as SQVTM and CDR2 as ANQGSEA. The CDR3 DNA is TGCAGCGTTGAAGCTACGAGCGGGAGTCCCTACGAGCAGTACTTC. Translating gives CSVEATSGSPYEQYF.

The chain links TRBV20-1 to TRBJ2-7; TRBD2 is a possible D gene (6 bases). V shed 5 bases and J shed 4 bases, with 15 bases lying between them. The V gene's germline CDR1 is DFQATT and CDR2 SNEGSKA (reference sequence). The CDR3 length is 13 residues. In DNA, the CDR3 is TGCAGTGCTGCCCGGGAGTTCCAATACGAGCAGTACTTC. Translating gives CSAAREFQYEQYF.